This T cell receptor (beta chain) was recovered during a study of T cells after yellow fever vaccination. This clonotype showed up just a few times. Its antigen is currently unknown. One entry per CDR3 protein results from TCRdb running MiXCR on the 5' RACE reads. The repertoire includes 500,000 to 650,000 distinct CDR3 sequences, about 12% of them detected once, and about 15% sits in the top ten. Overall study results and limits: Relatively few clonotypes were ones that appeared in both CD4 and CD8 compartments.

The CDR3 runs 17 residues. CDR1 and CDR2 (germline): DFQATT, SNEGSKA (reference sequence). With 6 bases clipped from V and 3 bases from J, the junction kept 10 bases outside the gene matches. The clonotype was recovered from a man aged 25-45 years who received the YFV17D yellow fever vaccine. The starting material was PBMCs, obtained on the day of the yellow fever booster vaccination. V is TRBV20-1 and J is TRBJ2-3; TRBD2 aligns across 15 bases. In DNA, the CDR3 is TGCAGTGCAAACCGACCGGGACTAGCGGGAGGAACAGATACGCAGTATTTT. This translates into CSANRPGLAGGTDTQYF.